This TCR beta chain was retrieved from a study of identical twins. Points from the study as a whole: When twins shared out-of-frame alpha sequences, those sequences had excess low generation probability.

Trimming at V came to 1 base and at J to 3 bases, leaving 6 bases not matched to a gene. The CDR3 is 16 residues long. Germline CDR1 MGHRA, CDR2 YSYEKL. As to this clonotype: Its antigen is still unknown.

There were only healthy Caucasians among the donors. Template switching created a universal primer site, and the cDNA included unique molecular identifiers. A single record per CDR3 protein comes from TCRdb applying MiXCR to the 5' RACE reads. The data hold 1.5 million or so distinct CDR3 sequences, with roughly a third observed a single time. J is TRBJ2-3 and V is TRBV4-1; 8 nucleotides agree with TRBD1. Sequencing was carried out using cord blood. The origin of this receptor is a newborn girl in good health. The CDR3 region is CASSQGTGLSTDTQYF. DNA for the CDR3: TGCGCCAGCAGCCAAGGGACAGGGCTGAGTACAGATACGCAGTATTTT.